This TCR beta chain was obtained from a study of cytomegalovirus exposure and HLA in healthy donors (dated by TCRdb to about 2017). With respect to the entire study: In an earlier analysis of several hundred of the donors, 276 Gb of sequence data and 117 million unique TCR beta sequences from 150 million to 200 million T cells were reported. The study aimed to test whether signatures of past pathogen exposure could be identified by cataloging public T cell receptors. A separate validation cohort of 90 to 150 different subjects was used in addition to the approximately 610-subject first cohort. Across 398 genotyped donors of the cohort, an average of roughly 200,000 unique TCR beta nucleotide sequences per donor were sequenced, and approximately 19% of those sequences were non-productive. The study combined high-throughput TCR immunosequencing, statistical association of individual TCRs with disease status, and machine learning to predict cytomegalovirus infection status. The genetic ancestry cluster associated with self-reported Caucasian donors included 70% to 85% of the roughly 400 genotyped donors. An earlier analysis of several hundred of the donors used high-throughput TCR beta sequencing to judge whether each TCR beta V gene segment behaved as functional or pseudogenic. To study patterns of TCR occurrence, a later analysis re-analyzed previously published TCR beta repertoires from 666 donors and added high-resolution HLA genotyping. An early release covering over 500 HLA-typed donors comprised about 310 gigabases of sequencing data and around 80 million unique TCR sequences. The later analysis used no new phenotypic data to find candidate immune exposures, relying instead on TCR beta sequences and their occurrence across donors. Both class I and class II loci were covered by HLA typing, at four-digit resolution. All discovery cohort repertoires had been generated using a single sequencing platform. Alongside the repertoire data, information on donor age, sex, ethnicity and CMV serostatus was compiled. Typing coverage varied by locus: roughly 629-640 donors for A, B, C, DRB1 and DQB1; approximately 500 for DQA1; about 570 for DPA1; roughly 450 for DPB1. In a later genetic analysis, genome-wide SNP genotypes for 398 of the 666 donors were used, and that subset was treated as a discovery cohort. Because of strong linkage in the cohort, roughly five DR-DQ haplotypes were treated as single units for association and clustering. Using immunosequencing, the study profiled T cell repertoires from about 620 subjects and related those repertoires to cytomegalovirus serostatus. Overall results and qualifications from the work: In a later analysis, the rate of TCR association differed among HLA loci, with DRB1 alleles having the most associated TCRs and HLA-C alleles having the fewest. Across donors, most TCR sequences were observed very rarely, whereas some public TCRs were present in many individuals. The classifier was reported to diagnose cytomegalovirus status with high specificity and sensitivity in both the original cohort and the validation cohort. The 87-base-pair reads could not distinguish some IMGT-functional V segments, including TRBV6-2 and TRBV6-3, so those segments were excluded. Strong co-occurrence of HLA alleles, especially DR and DQ, made assigning TCR associations to individual alleles difficult. The authors suggested that the approach could potentially be extended to other disease states and immunological phenotypes. A further reported finding was that TCR beta sequences accurately predicted the HLA-A and HLA-B alleles for most subjects in the first cohort. Because some donors lacked HLA typing at each locus, the association tests relied only on the typed subset. Correlated functional status among segregating V segments might reflect linkage disequilibrium, but an unknown experimental factor could not be ruled out. A cluster of highly shared sequence variants was judged likely to be a technical artifact of the sequencing pipeline. In an earlier analysis of around 600 of the donors, most TCR beta V segments were observed in productive rearrangements about 87% or about 30% of the time, broadly matching IMGT annotations. In a later analysis, HLA-associated TCR beta chains were found to be more clonally expanded and to have lower generation probabilities than equally common non-associated chains. In vitro tests confirmed that a few of the cytomegalovirus-associated TCR beta chains recognize cytomegalovirus antigens. Specific HLA alleles were associated with about 17,000 TCR beta sequences at a false discovery rate of 0.05 in a later analysis. In a later genetic analysis, fewer N-insertions in productive TCRs were reported among donors in an Asian-associated ancestry cluster than the approximately 670-donor mean. Because counts were too low, approximately 15 rarely observed V segments, including chromosome 9 orphons, were excluded from the earlier analysis of about 500 of the donors. In the study, around 160 TCR beta chains were listed as associated with cytomegalovirus. V-gene and J-gene trimming of TCR beta chains was associated with a missense DCLRE1C variant in a later genetic analysis, and the association was replicated in an independent cohort. In this cohort, only TCR beta chains were sequenced, and detectable features were limited by the absence of alpha or paired-chain data. For the cohort, immune exposure information was limited to CMV serostatus. According to a later analysis, most CMV-associated TCR beta chains appeared to be HLA-restricted, and the HLA associations seemed to be driven largely by CMV exposure. Several of the top co-occurrence clusters appeared to be linked to parvovirus B19, influenza, CMV and Epstein-Barr virus, according to a later analysis. Roughly uniform sequencing depth across donors was assumed in presence/absence analyses, although this assumption may not hold.

A remark on this clone: Its antigen remains undetermined.

The CDR3 starts with the cysteine, ends with the phenylalanine, and has 14 residues. Only CDR3 DNA remains: 42 bases, in frame from the first base. V trim: 0 bases; J trim: 7 bases; unmatched bases: 2. The germline V gene yields SGHRS for CDR1 and YFSETQ for CDR2. The library was obtained by the immunoSEQ multiplex PCR assay. A mixture of 60 forward primers for TCR Vbeta segments and 13 reverse primers for TCR Jbeta segments was used in the multiplex PCR. The CDR3 region of rearranged TCR beta genes was amplified from genomic DNA with a multiplex PCR assay. On the Illumina HiSeq System, the amplified TCR beta libraries were sequenced as 87-base-pair reads. The original pipeline was this. A later analysis tallied tens of millions of unique TCR beta chains across the 666 repertoires, and about 12 million of those chains were shared by two or more donors. A nearest-neighbor algorithm error-corrected the raw reads and collapsed the reads into unique sequences, merging closely related sequences to remove PCR and sequencing errors. Alignment of CDR3 sequences to IMGT reference sequences was used to assign V, D and J gene segments. For a sequence to be retained, a match of at least six nucleotides was required to both a V gene segment and a J gene segment. Rearrangements were called productive when the CDR3 lacked stop codons and stayed in frame with V and J; all others were non-productive. CDR3 was defined according to IMGT convention as the region running from the second conserved V-encoded cysteine to the conserved J-encoded phenylalanine. In an earlier analysis of 550 to 650 of the donors, sequences lacking an unambiguous match to a single V gene segment were excluded. In an earlier analysis of several hundred of the donors, a V segment was called functional when productive rearrangements were above 56.7%, and segregating when the standard deviation between donors exceeded 5%. A statistical classification framework was built to diagnose cytomegalovirus status from the catalog of TCR beta chain sequences. V and J gene assignment, in a later analysis, came from comparing TCR nucleotide sequences with IMGT/GENE-DB human TR gene sequences. A later analysis assigned CDR3 sequences and most-parsimonious VDJ recombination scenarios with the TCRdist pipeline. In a later analysis, every TCR beta chain was defined by the combination of its CDR3 amino acid sequence and its V-gene family, and reads without a unique V-gene family were dropped. A later analysis removed 592 highly shared, low-generation-probability nucleotide sequences to deal with suspected cross-contamination and a sequencing artifact. A later analysis calculated a clonal expansion index for each public chain from normalized within-repertoire ranks of inferred template counts. Generation probabilities in a later analysis came from a VDJ recombination model fitted to out-of-frame rearrangements, and those results were checked against IGoR. Hypergeometric tests were used in a later analysis to score TCR-TCR, TCR-HLA and TCR-CMV co-occurrence, with a repertoire-size bias correction applied to the TCR pairs. In a later analysis, false discovery rates were estimated by permuting HLA or CMV assignments 20 times. In a later analysis, co-occurring TCRs were grouped with DBSCAN, and TCRdist sequence similarity was added when clustering was performed within HLA-allele-positive subsets. For co-occurrence clustering, repertoires with fewer than 30,000 or more than 120,000 public chains were excluded, along with about five repertoires with anomalous nucleotide sharing. TCRdb took this table from immuneACCESS and kept in-frame rearrangements with V and J called. Such tables lack part of the clones; where checked against another copy, unresolved V genes explain under half of the gap, and the rest is unexplained. V, J and clone size are taken as reported in that table, and D and trimming were inferred from the DNA itself. The sample's records list approximately 92,000 clones. About 3.4% of the sample is held by the ten biggest clonotypes.

The cohort comprised around 690 healthy bone marrow donors. At the time of sampling, every cohort member was nominally healthy, though immune exposures that went unrecorded were likely present. The donor tested CMV seronegative, placing the donor among the 350 to 400 seronegative members of the cohort. A peripheral blood sample was provided by each donor, and peripheral blood mononuclear cells were used for TCR beta sequencing. Genomic DNA was extracted from the blood cell samples with the Qiagen DNeasy Blood Extraction Kit. The clonotype originates from a woman aged 25 to 45 in good health and CMV-seronegative. The rearrangement joined TRBV5-1 to TRBJ2-1; TRBD2 aligns with 9 central bases. Sequenced input: PBMCs. DNA sequence: TGCGCCAGCAGCTTGGAGACTAGCGGTAATGAGCAGTTCTTC. The encoded protein is CASSLETSGNEQFF. Here the CDR3 is joined to the reference TRBV5-1 and TRBJ2-1 genes, and the full variable domain is: KAGVTQTPRYLIKTRGQQVTLSCSPISGHRSVSWYQQTPGQGLQFLFEYFSETQRNKGNFPGRFSGRQFSNSRSEMNVSTLELGDSALYLCASSLETSGNEQFFGPGTRLTVL.